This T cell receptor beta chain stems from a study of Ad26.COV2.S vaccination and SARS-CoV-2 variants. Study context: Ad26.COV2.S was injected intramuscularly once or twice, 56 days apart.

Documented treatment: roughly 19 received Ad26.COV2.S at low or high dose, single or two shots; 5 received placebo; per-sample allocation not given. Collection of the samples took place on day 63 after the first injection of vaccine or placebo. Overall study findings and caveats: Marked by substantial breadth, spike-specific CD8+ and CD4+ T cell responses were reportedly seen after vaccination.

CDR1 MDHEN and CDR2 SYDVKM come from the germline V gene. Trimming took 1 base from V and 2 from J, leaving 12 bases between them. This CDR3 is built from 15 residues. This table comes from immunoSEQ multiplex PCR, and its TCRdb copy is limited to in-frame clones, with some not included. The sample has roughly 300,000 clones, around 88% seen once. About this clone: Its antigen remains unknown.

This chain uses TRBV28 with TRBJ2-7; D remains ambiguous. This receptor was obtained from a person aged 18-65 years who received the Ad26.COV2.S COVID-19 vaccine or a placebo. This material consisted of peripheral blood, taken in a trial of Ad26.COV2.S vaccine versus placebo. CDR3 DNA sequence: TGTGCCAGCAGTTTATTTGCGGAGATGACCTACGAGCAGTACTTC. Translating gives CASSLFAEMTYEQYF. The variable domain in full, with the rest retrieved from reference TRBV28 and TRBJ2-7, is DVKVTQSSRYLVKRTGEKVFLECVQDMDHENMFWYRQDPGLGLRLIYFSYDVKMKEKGDIPEGYSVSREKKERFSLILESASTNQTSMYLCASSLFAEMTYEQYFGPGTRLTVT.